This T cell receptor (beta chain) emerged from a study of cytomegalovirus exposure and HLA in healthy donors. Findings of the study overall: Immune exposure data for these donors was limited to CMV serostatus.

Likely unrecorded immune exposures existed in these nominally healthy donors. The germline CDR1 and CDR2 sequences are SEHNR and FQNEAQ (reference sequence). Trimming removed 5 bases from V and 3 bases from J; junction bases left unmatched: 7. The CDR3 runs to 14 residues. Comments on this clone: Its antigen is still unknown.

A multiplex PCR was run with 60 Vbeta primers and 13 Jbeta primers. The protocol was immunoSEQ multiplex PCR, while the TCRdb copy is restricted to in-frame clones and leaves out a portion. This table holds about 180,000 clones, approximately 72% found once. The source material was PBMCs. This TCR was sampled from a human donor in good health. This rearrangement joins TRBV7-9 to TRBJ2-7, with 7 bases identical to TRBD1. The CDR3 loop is CASSLPTGIYEQYF. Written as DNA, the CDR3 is TGTGCCAGCAGCCTACCGACAGGGATCTACGAGCAGTACTTC.